Listed below are T cell receptor beta chains from one sample, sequenced in a study of T-cell memory formation after mild COVID-19. Via MiXCR, TCRdb re-called the 5' RACE reads, giving one row per CDR3 protein. The data hold more than 150,000 distinct CDR3 sequences, with about 18% observed a single time. The sequencing input was PBMCs or a T cell subset sorted from them (not recorded which). These receptors were collected from a man aged 18 to 30 who had mild COVID-19 (a few samples of this study predate the infection). Cell type and time point are not known. Both conserved end residues are part of each CDR3. A D gene is named only where the DNA matches it firmly. A row's size may be missing; if present it is once, few, many or a size class.

V gene: TRBV7-2
J gene: TRBJ2-4
clone size: .
D gene: TRBD2
CDR3 DNA: TGTGCCAGCAGCTTAGGCGGGGGGATAGGCATTCAGTACTTC
CDR3 protein: CASSLGGGIGIQYF

V gene: TRBV28
J gene: TRBJ1-6
clone size: few
D gene: TRBD1
CDR3 DNA: TGTGCCAGCAGGGGACAGGGGACTTCACCCCTCCACTTT
CDR3 protein: CASRGQGTSPLHF

V gene: TRBV5-1
J gene: TRBJ1-2
clone size: .
D gene: TRBD1
CDR3 DNA: TGCGCCAGCAGCCCACAGGGGGAATATGGCTACACCTTC
CDR3 protein: CASSPQGEYGYTF

V gene: TRBV15
J gene: TRBJ1-6
clone size: few
D gene: .
CDR3 DNA: TGTGCCACCAGCTATGGGAACTATAATTCACCCCTCCACTTT
CDR3 protein: CATSYGNYNSPLHF

V gene: TRBV12-3/TRBV12-4
J gene: TRBJ2-2
clone size: .
D gene: TRBD1
CDR3 DNA: TGTGCCAGCAGCCCGGACAGGGTTAGCAGCGGGGAGCTGTTTTTT
CDR3 protein: CASSPDRVSSGELFF

V gene: TRBV7-2
J gene: TRBJ2-1
clone size: .
D gene: TRBD2
CDR3 DNA: TGTGCCAGCAGCCGGACTAGCGGGGGAGACAATGAGCAGTTCTTC
CDR3 protein: CASSRTSGGDNEQFF

V gene: TRBV27
J gene: TRBJ2-5
clone size: few
D gene: TRBD1
CDR3 DNA: TGTGCCAGCAGGGGACAGGGCGAAGAGACCCAGTACTTC
CDR3 protein: CASRGQGEETQYF

V gene: TRBV7-2
J gene: TRBJ2-5
clone size: .
D gene: .
CDR3 DNA: TGTGCCAGCAGCTTAGTGCGGGGGCCGCTCCAGTACTTC
CDR3 protein: CASSLVRGPLQYF

V gene: TRBV7-2
J gene: TRBJ2-7
clone size: few
D gene: .
CDR3 DNA: TGTGCCAGCAGCCCCACAGGGAACGAGCAGTACTTC
CDR3 protein: CASSPTGNEQYF

V gene: TRBV7-3
J gene: TRBJ2-5
clone size: few
D gene: TRBD2
CDR3 DNA: TGTGCCAGCAGCAAGACTAGCGGGGGGAGGCGAGAGACCCAGTACTTC
CDR3 protein: CASSKTSGGRRETQYF

V gene: TRBV6-5
J gene: TRBJ2-5
clone size: .
D gene: TRBD1
CDR3 DNA: TGTGCCAGCAGTTACTCAGGACAGGGGCAAGAGACCCAGTACTTC
CDR3 protein: CASSYSGQGQETQYF

V gene: TRBV6-5
J gene: TRBJ2-7
clone size: .
D gene: .
CDR3 DNA: TGTGCCAGCAGTTACTCACCTGGGGTTCGTCCACCCTACGAGCAGTACTTC
CDR3 protein: CASSYSPGVRPPYEQYF

V gene: TRBV12-3/TRBV12-4
J gene: TRBJ2-5
clone size: .
D gene: TRBD1
CDR3 DNA: TGTGCCAGCAGTCCCAGCAGGGGGATTGGGCAAGAGACCCAGTACTTC
CDR3 protein: CASSPSRGIGQETQYF

V gene: TRBV18
J gene: TRBJ2-5
clone size: .
D gene: .
CDR3 DNA: TGTGCCAGCTCCCGAACGGTGGAGACCCAGTACTTC
CDR3 protein: CASSRTVETQYF

V gene: TRBV2
J gene: TRBJ2-1
clone size: once
D gene: TRBD1
CDR3 DNA: TGTGCCAGCATCCGGGACAGCAACAATGAGCAGTTCTTC
CDR3 protein: CASIRDSNNEQFF

V gene: TRBV25-1
J gene: TRBJ1-4
clone size: .
D gene: TRBD1
CDR3 DNA: TGTGCCAGCAGTGAGTCAGGGGGGGATGAAAAACTGTTTTTT
CDR3 protein: CASSESGGDEKLFF

V gene: TRBV11-2
J gene: TRBJ2-3
clone size: .
D gene: .
CDR3 DNA: TGTGCCAGCAGCTTGTGGAGCACAGATACGCAGTATTTT
CDR3 protein: CASSLWSTDTQYF

V gene: TRBV20-1
J gene: TRBJ1-5
clone size: .
D gene: .
CDR3 DNA: TGCAGTGCTAGAGGACAGGATCAGCCCCAGCATTTT
CDR3 protein: CSARGQDQPQHF

V gene: TRBV20-1
J gene: TRBJ2-5
clone size: .
D gene: .
CDR3 DNA: TGCAGTGCTAAGGGGGGGCAAGAGACCCAGTACTTC
CDR3 protein: CSAKGGQETQYF

V gene: TRBV7-3
J gene: TRBJ2-1
clone size: .
D gene: .
CDR3 DNA: TGTGCCAGCAGCTTACAACCAGGGAATGAGCAGTTCTTC
CDR3 protein: CASSLQPGNEQFF

V gene: TRBV19
J gene: TRBJ2-1
clone size: few
D gene: .
CDR3 DNA: TGTGCCAGTAGTACCCAATGGGGGGATCGGCGGTTCTTC
CDR3 protein: CASSTQWGDRRFF

V gene: TRBV12-5
J gene: TRBJ2-2
clone size: few
D gene: .
CDR3 DNA: TGTGCTAGTGGTCCCGGGGCTATGACCGGGGAGCTGTTTTTT
CDR3 protein: CASGPGAMTGELFF

V gene: TRBV5-1
J gene: TRBJ2-3
clone size: many
D gene: .
CDR3 DNA: TGCGCCAGCAGCTTGGCCTCCGTCCTGCGGGATACGCAGTATTTT
CDR3 protein: CASSLASVLRDTQYF

V gene: TRBV5-1
J gene: TRBJ1-1
clone size: .
D gene: .
CDR3 DNA: TGCGCCAGCAGCTACATACCTGAGGCAGGTTCCGAAGCTTTCTTT
CDR3 protein: CASSYIPEAGSEAFF

V gene: TRBV5-1
J gene: TRBJ2-7
clone size: many
D gene: .
CDR3 DNA: TGCGCCAGCAGCTTGTTTCCGGGATACGAGCAGTACTTC
CDR3 protein: CASSLFPGYEQYF

V gene: TRBV7-2
J gene: TRBJ1-5
clone size: few
D gene: TRBD1
CDR3 DNA: TGTGCCAGCAGCGGGACAGGGCGCTACCAGCCCCAGCATTTT
CDR3 protein: CASSGTGRYQPQHF

V gene: TRBV12-3/TRBV12-4
J gene: TRBJ2-3
clone size: .
D gene: .
CDR3 DNA: TGTGCCAGCATTCCCGGGGGAAACACAGATACGCAGTATTTT
CDR3 protein: CASIPGGNTDTQYF

V gene: TRBV2
J gene: TRBJ2-7
clone size: few
D gene: .
CDR3 DNA: TGTGCCAGCAGCGCCGGGACTCCGTCGTGGGAGCAGTACTTC
CDR3 protein: CASSAGTPSWEQYF

V gene: TRBV7-2
J gene: TRBJ2-1
clone size: few
D gene: .
CDR3 DNA: TGTGCCAGCAGCTTACCAGGCGACAATGAGCAGTTCTTC
CDR3 protein: CASSLPGDNEQFF

V gene: TRBV18
J gene: TRBJ2-7
clone size: .
D gene: .
CDR3 DNA: TGTGCCAGCTCACCCGCAGGGGTTCGAGGCGAGCAGTACTTC
CDR3 protein: CASSPAGVRGEQYF

V gene: TRBV5-5
J gene: TRBJ1-2
clone size: few
D gene: .
CDR3 DNA: TGTGCCAGCAGCTCCGGCAGGTATTATGGCTACACCTTC
CDR3 protein: CASSSGRYYGYTF

V gene: TRBV4-2
J gene: TRBJ1-1
clone size: few
D gene: .
CDR3 DNA: TGTGCCAGCAGCCAAGAACAGACAGTACGAGCTTTCTTT
CDR3 protein: CASSQEQTVRAFF

V gene: TRBV10-3
J gene: TRBJ1-2
clone size: .
D gene: TRBD1
CDR3 DNA: TGTGCCATCAGTGGGGGGACAGCCAACGGCTATGGCTACACCTTC
CDR3 protein: CAISGGTANGYGYTF

V gene: TRBV2
J gene: TRBJ2-4
clone size: few
D gene: .
CDR3 DNA: TGTGCCAGCAGTGACCAGGTCCCGTACTTC
CDR3 protein: CASSDQVPYF

V gene: TRBV7-2
J gene: TRBJ2-5
clone size: .
D gene: .
CDR3 DNA: TGTGCCAGCAGCTCACAAAGGGGGGAAGAGACCCAGTACTTC
CDR3 protein: CASSSQRGEETQYF

V gene: TRBV12-3/TRBV12-4
J gene: TRBJ2-3
clone size: many
D gene: TRBD1
CDR3 DNA: TGTGCCAGCAGGAACAGGGGAGTGGCAGATACGCAGTATTTT
CDR3 protein: CASRNRGVADTQYF

V gene: TRBV6-5
J gene: TRBJ2-3
clone size: .
D gene: .
CDR3 DNA: TGTGCCAGCAGTTACAATAGGGATACGCAGTATTTT
CDR3 protein: CASSYNRDTQYF

V gene: TRBV2
J gene: TRBJ1-2
clone size: .
D gene: .
CDR3 DNA: TGTGCCAGCAGTGAAAGGGAGGGCTATGGCTACACCTTC
CDR3 protein: CASSEREGYGYTF

V gene: TRBV10-3
J gene: TRBJ1-5
clone size: .
D gene: .
CDR3 DNA: TGTGCCATCAGTGGACATAGTAGCAATCAGCCCCAGCATTTT
CDR3 protein: CAISGHSSNQPQHF

V gene: TRBV7-9
J gene: TRBJ1-2
clone size: .
D gene: TRBD1
CDR3 DNA: TGTGCACCCGACGGACAGGGTGGCTACACCTTC
CDR3 protein: CAPDGQGGYTF

V gene: TRBV12-3/TRBV12-4
J gene: TRBJ2-3
clone size: many
D gene: TRBD2
CDR3 DNA: TGTGCCAGCAGCTCCCCCATAGCGGGGGACACAGATACGCAGTATTTT
CDR3 protein: CASSSPIAGDTDTQYF

V gene: TRBV5-1
J gene: TRBJ1-2
clone size: .
D gene: TRBD1
CDR3 DNA: TGCGCCAGCAGCTTAACTCCGACAGGGGACTATGGCTACACCTTC
CDR3 protein: CASSLTPTGDYGYTF

V gene: TRBV7-3
J gene: TRBJ2-4
clone size: few
D gene: .
CDR3 DNA: TGTGCCAGCAGCCGGGACGGAGAAAACATTCAGTACTTC
CDR3 protein: CASSRDGENIQYF

V gene: TRBV5-1
J gene: TRBJ2-4
clone size: .
D gene: .
CDR3 DNA: TGCGCCAGCAGCCTACCGCGGGAACTAGCCAAAAACATTCAGTACTTC
CDR3 protein: CASSLPRELAKNIQYF

V gene: TRBV6-6
J gene: TRBJ1-6
clone size: .
D gene: .
CDR3 DNA: TGTGCCAGCAGTTACGCGTGGGGGGATTCACCCCTCCACTTT
CDR3 protein: CASSYAWGDSPLHF

V gene: TRBV30
J gene: TRBJ1-5
clone size: .
D gene: .
CDR3 DNA: TGTGCCTGGGGGGCTCTTCATCAGCCCCAGCATTTT
CDR3 protein: CAWGALHQPQHF

V gene: TRBV7-2
J gene: TRBJ1-3
clone size: few
D gene: .
CDR3 DNA: TGTGCCAGCAGCTTAGAATCTGGAAACACCATATATTTT
CDR3 protein: CASSLESGNTIYF

V gene: TRBV6-5
J gene: TRBJ1-1
clone size: many
D gene: .
CDR3 DNA: TGTGCCAGCAGTTACTCCAGACAGAACACTGAAGCTTTCTTT
CDR3 protein: CASSYSRQNTEAFF

V gene: TRBV5-1
J gene: TRBJ1-6
clone size: .
D gene: .
CDR3 DNA: TGCGCCAGCTCCTCAGGCGGTTTAGATTCACCCCTCCACTTT
CDR3 protein: CASSSGGLDSPLHF

V gene: TRBV7-9
J gene: TRBJ2-3
clone size: many
D gene: .
CDR3 DNA: TGTGCCAGCAGCTTAGGGCTAAACACAGATACGCAGTATTTT
CDR3 protein: CASSLGLNTDTQYF

V gene: TRBV9
J gene: TRBJ2-3
clone size: few
D gene: TRBD1
CDR3 DNA: TGTGCCAGCAGCTCAGCCCAGGGGGTGAATACGCAGTATTTT
CDR3 protein: CASSSAQGVNTQYF

V gene: TRBV6-6
J gene: TRBJ2-1
clone size: many
D gene: .
CDR3 DNA: TGTGCCAGCAGTGGATGGACCGGGGGACAGTTCAATGAGCAGTTCTTC
CDR3 protein: CASSGWTGGQFNEQFF

V gene: TRBV28
J gene: TRBJ1-1
clone size: .
D gene: .
CDR3 DNA: TGTGCCAGCATTTCGGGTGGGACGAACACTGAAGCTTTCTTT
CDR3 protein: CASISGGTNTEAFF

V gene: TRBV7-2
J gene: TRBJ2-3
clone size: .
D gene: TRBD2
CDR3 DNA: TGTGCCAGCATCAGGACTAGTTCTACAGATACGCAGTATTTT
CDR3 protein: CASIRTSSTDTQYF

V gene: TRBV5-1
J gene: TRBJ2-3
clone size: few
D gene: TRBD2
CDR3 DNA: TGCGCCAGCAGCACTCAGACTAGCGGGGGGGATACGCAGTATTTT
CDR3 protein: CASSTQTSGGDTQYF

V gene: TRBV2
J gene: TRBJ2-5
clone size: .
D gene: .
CDR3 DNA: TGTGCCAGCAGTCGGGACCACGGCGAGACCCAGTACTTC
CDR3 protein: CASSRDHGETQYF

V gene: TRBV2
J gene: TRBJ1-5
clone size: many
D gene: .
CDR3 DNA: TGTGCCAGCAGTGAAAATGTGAGCTTCCGGCCCCAGCATTTT
CDR3 protein: CASSENVSFRPQHF

V gene: TRBV6-5
J gene: TRBJ1-1
clone size: .
D gene: .
CDR3 DNA: TGTGCCAGCTGCTGGTCAGCTTTACCGAACACTGAAGCTTTCTTT
CDR3 protein: CASCWSALPNTEAFF

V gene: TRBV20-1
J gene: TRBJ2-3
clone size: few
D gene: .
CDR3 DNA: TGCAGTGCCGATGAGGGGTTGGCAGATACGCAGTATTTT
CDR3 protein: CSADEGLADTQYF